These T cell receptor beta chains were read from a single sample in a study of blood T cell repertoires in COVID-19. Sequencing was performed with immunoSEQ multiplex PCR; in TCRdb, only in-frame clones are kept and a portion is missing. The sample holds fewer than 75,000 clones, about 86% seen once. The sequencing input was peripheral blood. The receptors originated from a man over 45 with active COVID-19. Both conserved end residues are part of each CDR3. Fields, in order: V gene, J gene, CDR3 protein.

v_gene: TRBV2
j_gene: TRBJ2-5
CDR3aa: CASSPNEAGLETQYF

v_gene: TRBV4-2
j_gene: TRBJ2-7
CDR3aa: CASSQTTDLGEQYF

v_gene: TRBV15
j_gene: TRBJ1-4
CDR3aa: CATSGQNLFINEKLFF

v_gene: TRBV12-3/TRBV12-4
j_gene: TRBJ1-1
CDR3aa: CASSGGGTEAFF

v_gene: TRBV14
j_gene: TRBJ2-7
CDR3aa: CASSETPGQGSYEQYF

v_gene: TRBV11-3
j_gene: TRBJ2-1
CDR3aa: CASSLGPGEFF

v_gene: TRBV5-8
j_gene: TRBJ1-2
CDR3aa: CASGNSYGYTF

v_gene: TRBV24-1
j_gene: TRBJ2-1
CDR3aa: CATSSPQGSWNEQFF

v_gene: TRBV19
j_gene: TRBJ2-1
CDR3aa: CASSMRERVNEQFF

v_gene: TRBV4-1
j_gene: TRBJ1-4
CDR3aa: CASSPPQVGGEKLFF

v_gene: TRBV7-8
j_gene: TRBJ2-1
CDR3aa: CASSRTSGKRRYNEQFF

v_gene: TRBV7-3
j_gene: TRBJ2-3
CDR3aa: CASSQTSGGSTDTQYF

v_gene: TRBV19
j_gene: TRBJ1-2
CDR3aa: CASSIWDSPIGYTF

v_gene: TRBV24-1
j_gene: TRBJ2-1
CDR3aa: CATSDSGTSASYNEQFF

v_gene: TRBV12-3/TRBV12-4
j_gene: TRBJ2-5
CDR3aa: CASSFKETQYF

v_gene: TRBV5-1
j_gene: TRBJ1-2
CDR3aa: CASSWSPTGSYGYTF

v_gene: TRBV7-8
j_gene: TRBJ2-5
CDR3aa: CASSLVSREETQYF

v_gene: TRBV2
j_gene: TRBJ1-6
CDR3aa: CASSEVRSGSPLHF

v_gene: TRBV13
j_gene: TRBJ1-4
CDR3aa: CASSAGGRAEKLFF

v_gene: TRBV7-9
j_gene: TRBJ2-5
CDR3aa: CASSSPGGAQETQYF

v_gene: TRBV14
j_gene: TRBJ1-2
CDR3aa: CASSLTGDGGYTF

v_gene: TRBV6-5
j_gene: TRBJ2-3
CDR3aa: CASSFGLAGTTDTQYF

v_gene: TRBV6-5
j_gene: TRBJ1-2
CDR3aa: CASSYTGQGAGYTF

v_gene: TRBV20-1
j_gene: TRBJ1-3
CDR3aa: CSASVTGAGNTIYF

v_gene: TRBV10-3
j_gene: TRBJ1-2
CDR3aa: CAISERGEGGYTF

v_gene: TRBV10-3
j_gene: TRBJ2-5
CDR3aa: CAISPGLPAETQYF

v_gene: TRBV2
j_gene: TRBJ1-4
CDR3aa: CASSESWTGPREKLFF

v_gene: TRBV29-1
j_gene: TRBJ2-7
CDR3aa: CSGGQGFHEQYF